The 27 T cell receptor beta chains below come from one sample, sequenced in a study of OX40 agonist ivuxolimab in advanced cancers. TCRdb keeps only in-frame clones here, not all; method: immunoSEQ multiplex PCR. The sample holds fewer than 85,000 clones, around 78% seen once. This specimen was CD4+ or CD8+ T cells sorted from blood, taken in a trial of the OX40 agonist ivuxolimab. These receptors were collected from an adult with an advanced solid tumor such as melanoma, head and neck, liver or kidney cancer.

The gene calls are TRBV28 and TRBJ2-1, with 8 bases matching TRBD2. Germline assignment: CDR1 MDHEN and CDR2 SYDVKM. Trimming took 5 bases from V and 8 from J; bases not matched to a gene: 8. The CDR3 sequence is 14 residues long. The CDR3 sequence is CASSPSGTRDEQFF. In DNA form, the CDR3 reads TGTGCCAGCAGTCCCAGTGGGACTAGGGATGAGCAGTTCTTC.

This clone was counted once. The chain uses TRBV5-4 and TRBJ1-1; D possibly corresponds to TRBD1 (5 bases). Looked up from germline, CDR1 is SGHNT and CDR2 is YYREEE (reference sequence). Trimming shortened V by 0 bases and J by 1 base, and 10 bases separated the two germline ends. The CDR3 spans 15 residues. The CDR3 protein is CASSLDGQGNTEAFF. The DNA of the CDR3 is TGTGCCAGCAGCTTGGACGGGCAGGGGAACACTGAAGCTTTCTTT.

The chain has TRBV5-1 and TRBJ2-7; D gene unclear. This CDR3 has 14 residues. The V gene lost 0 bases and the J gene lost 0 bases, with 7 bases spanning the gap. Germline lookup yields CDR1 SGHRS and CDR2 YFSETQ. CDR3 nucleotide sequence: TGCGCCAGCAGCTTGGATGTGCGCTCCTACGAGCAGTACTTC. Translated: CASSLDVRSYEQYF.

This chain links TRBV9 with TRBJ1-2; 7 bases align to TRBD1. Germline V gene lookup returns CDR1 SGDLS and CDR2 YYNGEE. The length of the CDR3 is 15 residues. The trim removed 3 bases at V and 5 bases at J, leaving 10 bases unmatched. This CDR3 reads CASSATDRTAYGYTF. The CDR3, as DNA: TGTGCCAGCAGCGCAACGGACAGGACGGCTTATGGCTACACCTTC. Full variable domain (outside the CDR3, taken from reference TRBV9 and TRBJ1-2): DSGVTQTPKHLITATGQRVTLRCSPRSGDLSVYWYQQSLDQGLQFLIQYYNGEERAKGNILERFSAQQFPDLHSELNLSSLELGDSALYFCASSATDRTAYGYTFGSGTRLTVV.

CDR3 nucleotides: TGTGCCAGTAGTACGGGGGAGGTCAAAAACATTCAGTACTTC. It specifies CASSTGEVKNIQYF. The chain couples TRBV19 to TRBJ2-4; the D gene is possibly TRBD2 (6 bases). Between the trimmed V and J ends, which lost 4 bases and 3 bases, there was a span of 10 bases. Germline CDR1 is LNHDA and CDR2 is SQIVND (reference sequence). The CDR3 extends over 14 amino acids.

The chain carries TRBV30 and TRBJ2-7, with D perhaps TRBD1 (6 bases). CDR3 length equals 12 residues. The ends were cut back, 0 bases at V and 4 bases at J, with 7 bases in the middle. Germline CDR1 reads GTSNPN; CDR2 reads SVGIG (reference sequence). The CDR3 DNA follows: TGTGCCTGGAGTGTGACAGGTTACGAGCAGTACTTC. It is translated as CAWSVTGYEQYF.

The gene calls are TRBV5-1 and TRBJ1-3; D gene ambiguous. This CDR3 contains 13 residues. Trimming pared 9 bases from V and 1 base from J, leaving 11 bases between. Germline V gives CDR1 SGHRS, CDR2 YFSETQ. The CDR3 DNA reads TGCGCCACCGGCACGGGTTCTGGAAACACCATATATTTT. Protein product: CATGTGSGNTIYF.

This chain uses TRBV19 with TRBJ1-5; D is perhaps TRBD1 (5 bases). Germline V lookup: CDR1 LNHDA, CDR2 SQIVND (reference sequence). Trimming took 6 bases from V and 6 from J, leaving 18 bases between them. The CDR3 consists of 15 residues. In DNA, the CDR3 is TGTGCCAGTAGCGCTCTTCAGGGACTGGGTCAGCCCCAGCATTTT. This encodes CASSALQGLGQPQHF.

The rearrangement joins TRBV5-1 to TRBJ2-1, with TRBD1 matching 8 bases. V shed 3 bases and J 2 bases; nucleotides not matched to a gene: 4. Germline CDR1 SGHRS, CDR2 YFSETQ. The CDR3 loop spans 15 amino acids. CDR3 in amino acids: CASSSSTGAYNEQFF. The DNA for the CDR3 is TGCGCCAGCAGCTCCTCGACAGGGGCCTACAATGAGCAGTTCTTC.

This chain's CDR3 is CASSAYDRGLETQYF. DNA for the CDR3: TGTGCCAGCAGTGCGTACGACAGGGGGCTAGAGACCCAGTACTTC. The V and J genes are TRBV6-1 and TRBJ2-5; TRBD1 matches 10 bases. V shed 4 bases, J shed 4 bases, and the junction held 6 bases outside the gene matches. The CDR3 is made up of 15 amino acids. Germline V gives CDR1 MNHNS, CDR2 SASEGT.

The chain is built from TRBV7-2 and TRBJ2-1; 11 bases match TRBD2. CDR3 length: 18 amino acids. Per germline, CDR1 SGHTA and CDR2 FQGNSA. V was pared by 1 base and J by 4 bases, with 9 bases of the junction left unmatched. In nucleotides, the CDR3 is TGTGCCAGCAGCTTAGGACTAGCGGGATTTACCGGTTACAATGAGCAGTTCTTC. Residues: CASSLGLAGFTGYNEQFF.

The CDR3 sequence is CASSYRASGVGGEQYF. DNA for the CDR3: TGTGCCAGCAGTTACCGAGCTAGCGGGGTGGGAGGCGAGCAGTACTTC. The chain combines TRBV6-5 with TRBJ2-7; 9 bases agree with TRBD2. CDR3 length: 16 amino acids. Per the germline V gene, CDR1 is MNHEY and CDR2 is SVGAGI. Unmatched junction bases numbered 11, after V lost 2 bases and J lost 6 bases.

V gene TRBV6-5 combines with J gene TRBJ1-2, with TRBD1 matching over 7 bases. Germline CDR1 and CDR2: MNHEY and SVGAGI. There are 14 residues in the CDR3. V was pared by 4 bases and J by 4 bases, with 6 bases of the junction left unmatched. In nucleotides, the CDR3 is TGTGCCAGCAGTTTCTTACAGGGGAGCTATGGCTACACCTTC. Translating gives CASSFLQGSYGYTF.

J is TRBJ2-2 and V is TRBV5-5, with 8 bases aligning to TRBD1. The V segment lost 6 bases and the J segment 1 base; nucleotides outside the gene matches: 8. The CDR3 loop spans 16 amino acids. The germline gives CDR1 SGHKS, CDR2 YYEKEE (reference sequence). The CDR3 sequence is CASINLGTGNTGELFF. The CDR3, as DNA: TGTGCCAGCATCAATCTGGGGACAGGGAACACCGGGGAGCTGTTTTTT.

The genes are TRBV7-7 and TRBJ2-3; D perhaps matches TRBD2 (7 bases). Germline CDR1 SSHAT, CDR2 FNYEAQ (reference sequence). The CDR3 runs 16 residues. Trimming removed 1 base from V and 4 bases from J, with 15 bases in between. The CDR3 spells CASSLGSGGGPDTQYF. The CDR3 DNA reads as TGTGCCAGCAGCTTAGGCTCTGGCGGGGGCCCAGATACGCAGTATTTT.

Only one count was recorded for this clone. The chain links TRBV9 to TRBJ2-2; the match to TRBD1 covers 8 bases. Germline V gives CDR1 SGDLS, CDR2 YYNGEE. V lost 3 bases and J lost 6; bases outside the gene matches: 10. This CDR3 has 16 amino acids. In DNA, the CDR3 is TGTGCCAGCAGCGCCGGACAGGGTGGGTTCGCCGGGGAGCTGTTTTTT. Its translation: CASSAGQGGFAGELFF.

V usage is TRBV6-4 and J usage is TRBJ1-1; 7 bases match TRBD1. Germline CDR1 is MRHNA and CDR2 is SNTAGT. Unmatched junction bases numbered 6, after V lost 3 bases and J lost 11 bases. The CDR3 is 12 residues long. The CDR3 protein is CASSDQTGRAFF. CDR3 nucleotide sequence: TGTGCCAGCAGTGATCAGACAGGGAGGGCTTTCTTT.

This chain uses TRBV20-1 with TRBJ1-2; 8 nucleotides agree with TRBD1. This CDR3 has 11 amino acids. Germline CDR1 and CDR2: DFQATT and SNEGSKA (reference sequence). V gave up 3 bases and J gave up 13 bases; unmatched junction bases: 7. CDR3 sequence (DNA): TGCAGTGCTAGCGGGACAGGCCATGGCACCTTC. Protein: CSASGTGHGTF.

The V gene is TRBV6-4, the J gene TRBJ2-1; D uncertain. Germline V gives CDR1 MRHNA, CDR2 SNTAGT. The CDR3 spans 13 residues. The V and J ends lost 1 base and 8 bases respectively, with 9 bases between them. The CDR3 coding sequence is TGTGCCAGCAGTGACTACGACGGGTATGAGCAGTTCTTC. It yields the protein CASSDYDGYEQFF.

The chain joins TRBV19 to TRBJ2-2; 10 bases match TRBD1. Germline lookup yields CDR1 LNHDA and CDR2 SQIVND (reference sequence). Trimming cost V 7 bases and J 2 bases; bases outside gene matches: 7. This CDR3 has 16 amino acids. The CDR3 DNA reads TGTGCCAGTACCCCGTGGGACAGGGGAAACACCGGGGAGCTGTTTTTT. Protein: CASTPWDRGNTGELFF. The full variable domain, completed using reference TRBV19 and TRBJ2-2, is DGGITQSPKYLFRKEGQNVTLSCEQNLNHDAMYWYRQDPGQGLRLIYYSQIVNDFQKGDIAEGYSVSREKKESFPLTVTSAQKNPTAFYLCASTPWDRGNTGELFFGEGSRLTVL.

The rearrangement uses TRBV5-1 and TRBJ1-2; D is uncertain. Looked up from germline, CDR1 is SGHRS and CDR2 is YFSETQ. The CDR3 spans 13 residues. Trimming took off 0 bases at V and 9 bases at J, with 12 bases between the two ends. DNA for the CDR3: TGCGCCAGCAGCTTGGAATCGGGGTTAAGCTACACCTTC. It specifies CASSLESGLSYTF.

This clone has a handful of counts. The chain links TRBV2 to TRBJ1-5, with D unclear. The germline gives CDR1 SNHLY, CDR2 FYNNEI. The CDR3 has 12 amino acids. The V end was cut by 7 bases, the J end by 4 bases, with 8 bases between. CDR3 in DNA: TGTGCCAGCACCCGCCAGAATCAGCCCCAGCATTTT. Amino acid sequence: CASTRQNQPQHF.

The genes are TRBV10-1 and TRBJ1-1, with 8 bases lining up with TRBD1. The length of the CDR3 is 16 residues. Germline V gene data show CDR1 as WNHNN and CDR2 as SYGVQD (reference sequence). V was clipped by 2 bases and J by 2 bases; unmatched bases: 7. Written as DNA, the CDR3 is TGCGCCAGCAGTGAGCCCGCAGGGGGCCCAAACACTGAAGCTTTCTTT. Protein: CASSEPAGGPNTEAFF.

This chain joins TRBV7-8 and TRBJ2-2, with D unresolved. The CDR3 contains 16 residues. CDR1 and CDR2 from the germline V gene are SGHVS and FQNEAQ. Deletions cut 1 base from V and 2 bases from J, with 11 bases between. The CDR3 coding sequence is TGTGCCAGCAGCTTAGTGGCTGGGATTAACACCGGGGAGCTGTTTTTT. This gives the protein CASSLVAGINTGELFF. Based on the CDR3 plus reference TRBV7-8 and TRBJ2-2, the full variable domain is GAGVSQSPRYKVAKRGQDVALRCDPISGHVSLFWYQQALGQGPEFLTYFQNEAQLDKSGLPSDRFFAERPEGSVSTLKIQRTQQEDSAVYLCASSLVAGINTGELFFGEGSRLTVL.

This clone has more than one count but fewer than ten. The chain couples TRBV10-2 to TRBJ1-2; 7 bases line up with TRBD1. The CDR3 is 14 residues long. The germline gives CDR1 WSHSY, CDR2 SAAADI. V trimming: 3 bases; J trimming: 4 bases; junction bases outside the gene matches: 5. The DNA for the CDR3 is TGCGCCAGCAGTGACCCACAGGGGCTCTATGGCTACACCTTC. Amino acid sequence: CASSDPQGLYGYTF.

The chain joins TRBV18 to TRBJ2-5; TRBD2 might be the D (5 bases). V gave up 6 bases and J gave up 5 bases, with 10 bases separating them. Germline assignment: CDR1 KGHSH and CDR2 LQKENI. The CDR3 runs 12 residues. The DNA for the CDR3 is TGTGCCAGCTCGACCACGGGGGAGACCCAGTACTTC. Amino acid sequence: CASSTTGETQYF.

The chain has TRBV7-2 and TRBJ1-1; perhaps TRBD1 as D (5 bases). In germline, CDR1 is SGHTA, CDR2 FQGNSA. V dropped 2 bases and J dropped 2 bases, with 12 bases sitting between them. The CDR3 length is 15 residues. The CDR3 region is CASSLTTGANTEAFF. The CDR3 region has the DNA TGTGCCAGCAGCTTAACTACAGGAGCCAACACTGAAGCTTTCTTT.